These 23 T cell receptor beta chains originate from one sample sequenced in a study of beta chain features in type 1 diabetes listed by TCRdb under 2018. Library preparation was by the immunoSEQ multiplex PCR assay. All of the isolated RNA was reverse transcribed with the High Capacity cDNA Reverse Transcription Kit, so expressed TCRB transcripts were sequenced. TCRdb's version of the immuneACCESS table is confined to in-frame rearrangements and falls short of the full clone set. An unresolved V gene accounts for under half of the shortfall where checked; the remainder is of unknown origin. The sample data list about 280,000 clones, and approximately 15% of these were observed just once. In total, the top ten clones hold approximately 0.015% of the sample. For these receptors, no antigen is known. On the study overall, not on this receptor specifically: Type 1 diabetes patients showed a moderate but significant shortening of TCRB CDR3 length in all four CD4+ subsets.

The sequencing sample was made of naive CD4+ T cells from blood. The sample's cell subset or site label, in plain terms: true naive CD4+ T cells. The receptors come from a man aged 18-30 years with type 1 diabetes.

The table lists this clone with a few counts. The rearrangement links TRBV6-5 to TRBJ1-1, with D perhaps matching TRBD1 (6 bases). The V end was cut by 7 bases, the J end by 11 bases, with 20 bases between. The germline gives CDR1 MNHEY, CDR2 SVGAGI. The CDR3 has 13 amino acids. This CDR3 reads CASTGRGAPRAFF. For the CDR3, the DNA is TGTGCCAGCACGGGGAGGGGGGCGCCGAGGGCTTTCTTT.

The sample holds one count of this clone. The V call is TRBV15, the J call TRBJ1-3; D unclear. Germline V gene sequence: CDR1 LNHNV, CDR2 YYDKDF (reference sequence). The CDR3 loop spans 16 amino acids. Trimming took 0 bases from V and 0 from J, leaving 9 bases between them. CDR3 sequence reads: CATSRDLTASGNTIYF. The CDR3 coding sequence is TGTGCCACCAGCAGAGATCTAACAGCCTCTGGAAACACCATATATTTT.

V and J are TRBV28 and TRBJ2-6; D is possibly TRBD1 (6 bases). V was shortened by 5 bases and J by 2 bases, with 10 bases between the two germline ends. The length of the CDR3 is 15 residues. CDR1 and CDR2 from the germline V gene are MDHEN and SYDVKM. The CDR3 bases are TGTGCCAGCAGTGTCACAGGGACTGGGGCCAACGTCCTGACTTTC. Protein product: CASSVTGTGANVLTF.

V is TRBV28 and J is TRBJ2-3; 10 nucleotides agree with TRBD2. The trim removed 2 bases at V and 5 bases at J, leaving 4 bases unmatched. The germline gives CDR1 MDHEN, CDR2 SYDVKM. This CDR3 comprises 15 residues. CDR3 residues: CASSLGSGRVDTQYF. The CDR3 DNA sequence: TGTGCCAGCAGTTTAGGGAGCGGGAGGGTAGATACGCAGTATTTT.

As for this clone: The sample holds other DNA sequences that translate to the same CDR3. The chain has TRBV28 and TRBJ2-5; D is possibly TRBD1 (5 bases). This CDR3 region has 14 residues. Germline V gene sequence: CDR1 MDHEN, CDR2 SYDVKM. V was shortened by 4 bases and J by 1 base, with 10 bases between the two germline ends. This CDR3 reads CASSSGQSQETQYF. CDR3 bases: TGTGCCAGCAGTTCAGGGCAGTCCCAAGAGACCCAGTACTTC.

This clone was recorded a few times. This chain joins TRBV29-1 and TRBJ2-1, with D possibly TRBD2 on 5 matching bases. Germline CDR1 is SQVTM and CDR2 is ANQGSEA. The CDR3 runs 14 residues. Trimming took 7 bases from V and 5 from J, leaving 18 bases between them. The CDR3 bases are TGCAGCGCCACTACTAGGTTAGGGAACAATGAGCAGTTCTTC. Its protein is CSATTRLGNNEQFF.

The chain employs TRBV18 and TRBJ2-7; TRBD1 is a possible D gene (5 bases). CDR3 length: 12 amino acids. Germline lookup yields CDR1 KGHSH and CDR2 LQKENI. V gave up 4 bases and J gave up 1 base, with 5 bases separating them. The CDR3 sequence: CASSQGSYEQYF. CDR3 DNA: TGTGCCAGCTCACAGGGGTCCTACGAGCAGTACTTC.

The chain links TRBV2 to TRBJ2-7, with TRBD2 matching over 15 bases. Trimming took 6 bases from V and 4 from J; bases not matched to a gene: 1. The germline gives CDR1 SNHLY, CDR2 FYNNEI. The CDR3 extends over 14 amino acids. The CDR3 DNA sequence: TGTGCCAGCAGAGGGACTAGCGGGGGGTACGAGCAGTACTTC. It translates to CASRGTSGGYEQYF. The full variable domain, completed using reference TRBV2 and TRBJ2-7, is EPEVTQTPSHQVTQMGQEVILRCVPISNHLYFYWYRQILGQKVEFLVSFYNNEISEKSEIFDDQFSVERPDGSNFTLKIRSTKLEDSAMYFCASRGTSGGYEQYFGPGTRLTVT.

A few counts support this clone. The CDR3 coding sequence is TGTGCCAGCAGAGACCGGGAGAATAGTGGAGCTTTCTTT. Its protein is CASRDRENSGAFF. The gene calls are TRBV6-5 and TRBJ1-1; unclear D gene. The V end was cut by 6 bases, the J end by 10 bases, with 18 bases between. This CDR3 is 13 amino acids long. Germline CDR1 reads MNHEY; CDR2 reads SVGAGI.

A few counts support this clone. The CDR3 DNA follows: TGTGCCAGCAGCTTAGACAGGGACAGGGGGCCGGAGACCCAGTACTTC. It is translated as CASSLDRDRGPETQYF. V usage is TRBV7-8 and J usage is TRBJ2-5, with 12 nucleotides matching TRBD1. With 1 base clipped from V and 5 bases from J, the junction kept 5 bases outside the gene matches. The CDR3 loop spans 16 amino acids. The germline CDR1 and CDR2 sequences are SGHVS and FQNEAQ.

This clone was seen only a few times. V is TRBV30 and J is TRBJ2-7, with a tentative D call TRBD1 (7 bases). Trimming cost V 6 bases and J 4 bases, with 28 bases left between them. Germline CDR1 is GTSNPN and CDR2 is SVGIG (reference sequence). The CDR3 is 17 amino acids. CDR3: CACKITPLSTGRYEQYF. The CDR3 coding sequence is TGTGCCTGCAAAATAACCCCCCTCTCGACAGGGAGGTACGAGCAGTACTTC.

The V and J genes are TRBV13 and TRBJ2-1; D remains ambiguous. V dropped 4 bases and J dropped 4 bases, with 5 bases sitting between them. The CDR3 runs to 12 residues. The germline gives CDR1 PRHDT, CDR2 FYEKMQ (reference sequence). CDR3 DNA sequence: TGTGCCAGCAGCTCACAATACAATGAGCAGTTCTTC. Encoded protein: CASSSQYNEQFF.

This clone was observed a few times. J is TRBJ2-1 and V is TRBV7-2, with TRBD2 as a possible D gene (7 bases). The CDR3 spans 14 residues. Germline V gene sequence: CDR1 SGHTA, CDR2 FQGNSA. With 0 bases removed from V and 6 bases from J, the gap between germline ends came to 9 bases. The DNA for the CDR3 is TGTGCCAGCAGCTTAGCTAGGGGGGGCAATGAGCAGTTCTTC. Translated, it gives CASSLARGGNEQFF.

This sequence joins TRBV10-1 and TRBJ2-5; TRBD1 aligns across 9 bases. The germline V gene encodes CDR1 WNHNN and CDR2 SYGVQD (reference sequence). After removal of 8 bases from V and 4 bases from J, the junction contained 2 bases not matched to a gene. CDR3 length equals 12 residues. The CDR3 loop is CASGTGLETQYF. CDR3 nucleotide sequence: TGCGCCAGCGGGACAGGGCTAGAGACCCAGTACTTC.

The CDR3 protein is CASPRRAEGDEQPQHF. For the CDR3, the DNA is TGCGCCAGCCCGAGGAGAGCAGAGGGAGACGAACAGCCCCAGCATTTT. The V call is TRBV23-1, the J call TRBJ1-5; D is ambiguous. TRBV23-1 is treated as an ORF (open reading frame) with a function not yet certain. Trimming removed 8 bases from V and 7 bases from J, with 24 bases in between. There are 16 residues in the CDR3.

The chain links TRBV9 to TRBJ1-2; D is possibly TRBD1 (5 bases). The CDR3 consists of 14 residues. The germline V and J ends were trimmed by 2 bases and 5 bases, with 13 bases remaining between them. Germline V CDR1 and CDR2: SGDLS, YYNGEE. CDR3 bases: TGTGCCAGCAGCGTCGATAGTTCAGGGTATGGCTACACCTTC. This encodes CASSVDSSGYGYTF.

This clone came up a few times. The rearrangement links TRBV4-2 to TRBJ2-1; 8 nucleotides line up with TRBD2. Losses at the gene ends were 1 base for V and 3 bases for J; bases not matched to a gene: 14. This CDR3 has 19 residues. CDR1 and CDR2 from the germline V gene are LGHNA and YNFKEQ. CDR3 protein: CASSQVNLVAGGNYNEQFF. DNA for the CDR3: TGTGCCAGCAGCCAAGTAAATCTGGTGGCGGGAGGAAACTACAATGAGCAGTTCTTC.

This clone was counted a few times. V usage is TRBV6-5 and J usage is TRBJ2-1, with TRBD2 as a possible D gene (5 bases). This CDR3 region has 13 residues. Germline V lookup: CDR1 MNHEY, CDR2 SVGAGI. V was shortened by 4 bases and J by 8 bases, with 12 bases between the two germline ends. The CDR3 protein is CASSSGYTDEQFF. CDR3 DNA: TGTGCCAGCAGTTCGGGATATACCGATGAGCAGTTCTTC.

The J gene is TRBJ2-7, the V gene TRBV4-2; 11 nucleotides align to TRBD2. There are 19 residues in the CDR3. Germline CDR1 LGHNA, CDR2 YNFKEQ. V lost 0 bases to trimming and J lost 2 bases; unmatched junction nucleotides: 12. CDR3 amino acids: CASSQDGPRTSGRAYEQYF. The CDR3 DNA reads TGTGCCAGCAGCCAAGATGGCCCCCGTACTAGCGGGAGAGCCTACGAGCAGTACTTC.

The rearrangement uses TRBV30 and TRBJ2-1, with 10 bases that match TRBD1. CDR3 length: 15 residues. From germline, CDR1 is GTSNPN and CDR2 SVGIG (reference sequence). Germline trimming cut 6 bases from V and 9 bases from J; bases unmatched to any gene: 14. CDR3 in amino acids: CACPGQGSGWGEQFF. The CDR3 DNA sequence: TGTGCCTGTCCGGGACAGGGGAGTGGATGGGGTGAGCAGTTCTTC.

This clone was picked up a small number of times. The J gene is TRBJ1-5, the V gene TRBV19; D possibly corresponds to TRBD1 (6 bases). V lost 6 bases, J lost 7 bases, and 16 bases lay in between. Germline V gives CDR1 LNHDA, CDR2 SQIVND (reference sequence). There are 14 residues in the CDR3. The chain's CDR3 is CASSVHRVTQPQHF. The CDR3 DNA is TGTGCCAGTAGCGTTCACAGGGTTACGCAGCCCCAGCATTTT. Using reference TRBV19 and TRBJ1-5 for the parts outside the CDR3, the full variable domain is DGGITQSPKYLFRKEGQNVTLSCEQNLNHDAMYWYRQDPGQGLRLIYYSQIVNDFQKGDIAEGYSVSREKKESFPLTVTSAQKNPTAFYLCASSVHRVTQPQHFGDGTRLSIL.

The rearrangement links TRBV27 to TRBJ2-1, with TRBD2 matching 14 bases. This CDR3 has 16 amino acids. V lost 5 bases, J lost 6 bases, and 6 bases stayed unmatched. The germline CDR1 and CDR2 sequences are MNHEY and SMNVEV (reference sequence). CDR3 region: CASSPWTSGRPNEQFF. CDR3 DNA: TGTGCCAGCAGTCCCTGGACTAGCGGGAGGCCCAATGAGCAGTTCTTC.

This clone was seen more than once but under ten times. The chain joins TRBV5-1 to TRBJ2-4; D is perhaps TRBD2 (6 bases). Germline loops: CDR1 SGHRS, CDR2 YFSETQ. This CDR3 comprises 13 residues. V was pared by 0 bases and J by 8 bases, with 9 bases between. The CDR3 is CASSLAREDIQYF. DNA for the CDR3: TGCGCCAGCAGCTTGGCGAGGGAGGACATTCAGTACTTC.